The T cell receptor (beta chain) under discussion was sequenced for a study of T cell changes during pregnancy in multiple sclerosis. The protocol was immunoSEQ multiplex PCR, while the TCRdb copy is restricted to in-frame clones and leaves out a portion. The table includes about 50,000 clones, approximately 90% detected once. The TCR was taken from a female donor with multiple sclerosis, enrolled in a pregnancy study. Material: CD4+ T cells from peripheral blood mononuclear cells, obtained after pregnancy.

The CDR3 DNA sequence: TGTGCCAGCAGCCAAGGACAAAACTACGAGCAGTACTTC. Translating gives CASSQGQNYEQYF. The V and J genes are TRBV7-2 and TRBJ2-7, with TRBD1 as a possible D gene (5 bases). The germline gives CDR1 SGHTA, CDR2 FQGNSA. The CDR3 runs to 13 residues. V was shortened by 5 bases and J by 3 bases, with 11 bases between the two germline ends.